This T cell receptor (beta chain) stems from a study of T cell responses to AZD1222 COVID-19 vaccine. Whole-study findings and limits: Clonal diversity was possibly underestimated, and the donors were mostly white British, with more females. The study identified only five or six AZD1222 recipients as seropositive at baseline. Vaccination with two AZD1222 doses was followed by a rise in Spike-specific TCR breadth and depth.

Measured with immunoSEQ multiplex PCR; TCRdb has only the in-frame clones, and not every one. The repertoire holds around 120,000 clones, with around 86% as singletons. Remarks on this clone: Its antigen is unknown.

The source was peripheral blood, collected on day 0 of AZD1222 vaccination. This clonotype was obtained from an adult in good health.

CDR3 amino acids: CASSLAGPRDSPLHF. CDR3 sequence (DNA): TGTGCCAGCAGCTTGGCGGGCCCGAGGGATTCACCCCTCCACTTT. The rearrangement links TRBV7-6 to TRBJ1-6; D not certain. The CDR3 covers 15 residues. Germline V gene lookup returns CDR1 SGHVS and CDR2 FNYEAQ. V was shortened by 3 bases and J by 8 bases, with 14 bases between the two germline ends.